Listed below are T cell receptor beta chains from one sample, sequenced in a study of Tregs in tolerant kidney transplant recipients. The assay was immunoSEQ multiplex PCR, and TCRdb's table has in-frame clones only and misses some. The table lists hundreds of thousands of clones, around 81% of them singletons. The sample comprised CD4+ T cells from blood. The receptor set was obtained from a human donor in good health. Both conserved end residues are part of each CDR3. D genes are given only for firm matches. Clone size is shown for a subset of rows, as once, few, many or a class of expanded clone.

V: TRBV14
J: TRBJ2-1
D: TRBD2
size: few
DNA: TGTGCCAGCAGTCCCCTTTCACTAGCGGGAGGGTCCTACAATGAGCAGTTCTTC
CDR3: CASSPLSLAGGSYNEQFF

V: TRBV5-1
J: TRBJ1-1
D: NA
size: NA
DNA: TGCGCCAGCAGCATGACTACCTCGGGGGCTGAAGCTTTCTTT
CDR3: CASSMTTSGAEAFF

V: TRBV25-1
J: TRBJ2-7
D: NA
size: NA
DNA: TGTGCCAGCAGTGAATATTTGAGGGGCGAGCAGTACTTC
CDR3: CASSEYLRGEQYF

V: TRBV5-3
J: TRBJ2-7
D: NA
size: NA
DNA: TGTGCCAGAAGCCCTAGCTCCGGACAGCAAACAACCTACGAGCAGTACTTC
CDR3: CARSPSSGQQTTYEQYF

V: TRBV7-7
J: TRBJ1-4
D: NA
size: NA
DNA: TGTGCCAGCCCCACTGCGGGACGGCTTAATGAAAAACTGTTTTTT
CDR3: CASPTAGRLNEKLFF

V: TRBV10-2
J: TRBJ1-5
D: NA
size: NA
DNA: TGCGCCAGCAGTGAGTCCTGGGGTCAGCCCCAGCATTTT
CDR3: CASSESWGQPQHF

V: TRBV18
J: TRBJ2-3
D: NA
size: NA
DNA: TGTGCCAGCTCACCAGGCCAGGGAGGTGGAGATACGCAGTATTTT
CDR3: CASSPGQGGGDTQYF

V: TRBV2
J: TRBJ2-7
D: TRBD2
size: NA
DNA: TGTGCCAGCAGTTGGACTAGCGGGAGGGGCGAGCAGTACTTC
CDR3: CASSWTSGRGEQYF

V: TRBV5-4
J: TRBJ2-5
D: TRBD1
size: NA
DNA: TGTGCCAGCAGCGTCGGGACAGGGGGTTTCTTGGAGACCCAGTACTTC
CDR3: CASSVGTGGFLETQYF

V: TRBV4-1
J: TRBJ1-5
D: TRBD1
size: NA
DNA: TGCGCCAGCAGCCAAGCCGAGGGGGCACGGAATCAGCCCCAGCATTTT
CDR3: CASSQAEGARNQPQHF

V: TRBV4-1
J: TRBJ1-1
D: TRBD1
size: once
DNA: TGCGCCAGCAGCCAAGCTACCGGGACAGCGAACACTGAAGCTTTCTTT
CDR3: CASSQATGTANTEAFF

V: TRBV9
J: TRBJ2-7
D: NA
size: once
DNA: TGTGCCAGCAGCGCCCCGGTTACCCCCTACGAGCAGTACTTC
CDR3: CASSAPVTPYEQYF

V: TRBV5-1
J: TRBJ2-2
D: NA
size: NA
DNA: TGCGCCAGCAGCCCAGCCGGGACCCAGCCCGGGGAGCTGTTTTTT
CDR3: CASSPAGTQPGELFF

V: TRBV9
J: TRBJ2-2
D: NA
size: NA
DNA: TGTGCCAGCAGCGAAGTACCTACAACCGGGGAGCTGTTTTTT
CDR3: CASSEVPTTGELFF

V: TRBV13
J: TRBJ1-3
D: NA
size: NA
DNA: TGTGCCAGCAGCTTAGGAGACTCTGGAAACACCATATATTTT
CDR3: CASSLGDSGNTIYF

V: TRBV18
J: TRBJ1-1
D: NA
size: NA
DNA: TGTGCCAGCTCCCAATTTGAAGGCTCTGAAGCTTTCTTT
CDR3: CASSQFEGSEAFF

V: TRBV7-3
J: TRBJ1-2
D: NA
size: NA
DNA: TGTGCCAGCAGCCTGCGACAGGCCCTTAAGGGCTACACCTTC
CDR3: CASSLRQALKGYTF

V: TRBV21-1
J: TRBJ1-1
D: NA
size: NA
DNA: TGTGCCAGCAGCAAAAGGAGGGCCAGACCGAACACTGAAGCTTTCTTT
CDR3: CASSKRRARPNTEAFF

V: TRBV28
J: TRBJ1-2
D: TRBD1
size: NA
DNA: TGTGCCACCCTTGCGGGACAGAACTATGGCTACACCTTC
CDR3: CATLAGQNYGYTF

V: TRBV7-9
J: TRBJ2-5
D: TRBD2
size: NA
DNA: TGTGCCAGCAGCTTAGCGACGGCTAGCGGATACCAAGAGACCCAGTACTTC
CDR3: CASSLATASGYQETQYF

V: TRBV6-6
J: TRBJ2-7
D: TRBD1
size: NA
DNA: TGTGCCAGCAGTTACTCCGCGACAGGGGGCCGGTACGAGCAGTACTTC
CDR3: CASSYSATGGRYEQYF

V: TRBV11-2
J: TRBJ1-1
D: NA
size: NA
DNA: TGTGCCAGCAGCTTAGGGGGGGGTTTGAACACTGAAGCTTTCTTT
CDR3: CASSLGGGLNTEAFF

V: TRBV5-6
J: TRBJ2-1
D: NA
size: NA
DNA: TGTGCCAGCAGCTTGGGAGGTCTCTCCTACAATGAGCAGTTCTTC
CDR3: CASSLGGLSYNEQFF

V: TRBV29-1
J: TRBJ2-3
D: TRBD2
size: few
DNA: TGCAGCGCTACTAGCGGGGGGATAACAGATACGCAGTATTTT
CDR3: CSATSGGITDTQYF

V: TRBV19
J: TRBJ1-5
D: NA
size: NA
DNA: TGTGCCAGTAGTATAGGTTCAGGGACTAATCAGCCCCAGCATTTT
CDR3: CASSIGSGTNQPQHF

V: TRBV5-1
J: TRBJ2-7
D: NA
size: once
DNA: TGCGCCAGCAGCAGGACGCCGGCGCAGGGGCTAACCGAGCAGTACTTC
CDR3: CASSRTPAQGLTEQYF

V: TRBV6-4
J: TRBJ2-1
D: TRBD2
size: NA
DNA: TGTGCCAGCAGTGACAGTATAGCGGGACAGCAGTTCTTC
CDR3: CASSDSIAGQQFF

V: TRBV19
J: TRBJ2-1
D: TRBD1
size: NA
DNA: TGTGCCAGTAGTATTTATTCCGGGACAGGGGGTTTGAATGAGCAGTTCTTC
CDR3: CASSIYSGTGGLNEQFF

V: TRBV6-5
J: TRBJ1-1
D: NA
size: NA
DNA: TGTGCCAGCAGTTACCTGGGGGAGAGGGCTTTCTTT
CDR3: CASSYLGERAFF

V: TRBV30
J: TRBJ1-2
D: NA
size: NA
DNA: TGTGCCTGGAGTGGGGGGGCGGGGGCCTATGGCTACACCTTC
CDR3: CAWSGGAGAYGYTF

V: TRBV10-3
J: TRBJ1-1
D: NA
size: NA
DNA: TGTGCCATCAGTGAGGGAAACATAAGGACTGAAGCTTTCTTT
CDR3: CAISEGNIRTEAFF

V: TRBV4-2
J: TRBJ2-7
D: TRBD1
size: once
DNA: TGTGCCAGCAGCCAAGACTTGGGGACAGGGGGTTGGGAGCAGTACTTC
CDR3: CASSQDLGTGGWEQYF

V: TRBV7-2
J: TRBJ1-1
D: NA
size: NA
DNA: TGTGCCAGCAGCTTTATCGGGGGCACTGAAGCTTTCTTT
CDR3: CASSFIGGTEAFF

V: TRBV6-5
J: TRBJ2-1
D: NA
size: NA
DNA: TGTGCTAGCAGTTATCGCGGAAGCTCCTACAATGAGCAGTTCTTC
CDR3: CASSYRGSSYNEQFF

V: TRBV5-8
J: TRBJ1-4
D: NA
size: NA
DNA: TGTGCCAGCAGCCTCGGGCAGATCTTTAATGAAAAACTGTTTTTT
CDR3: CASSLGQIFNEKLFF

V: TRBV20-1
J: TRBJ1-3
D: NA
size: NA
DNA: TGCAGTGCCCTCCTTCTGAACACCATATATTTT
CDR3: CSALLLNTIYF

V: TRBV5-1
J: TRBJ2-5
D: TRBD1
size: NA
DNA: TGCGCCAGCAGCTTGGGACAGGGGGCATGGGAGACCCAGTACTTC
CDR3: CASSLGQGAWETQYF

V: TRBV21-1
J: TRBJ2-7
D: NA
size: NA
DNA: TGTGCCAGCAGCAAATGGCGAAGTGGGAGCCCCCAGGAGCAGTACTTC
CDR3: CASSKWRSGSPQEQYF

V: TRBV14
J: TRBJ2-7
D: TRBD1
size: NA
DNA: TGTGCCAGCAGCCACGGACAGGGAGGAAGCGACGAGCAGTACTTC
CDR3: CASSHGQGGSDEQYF